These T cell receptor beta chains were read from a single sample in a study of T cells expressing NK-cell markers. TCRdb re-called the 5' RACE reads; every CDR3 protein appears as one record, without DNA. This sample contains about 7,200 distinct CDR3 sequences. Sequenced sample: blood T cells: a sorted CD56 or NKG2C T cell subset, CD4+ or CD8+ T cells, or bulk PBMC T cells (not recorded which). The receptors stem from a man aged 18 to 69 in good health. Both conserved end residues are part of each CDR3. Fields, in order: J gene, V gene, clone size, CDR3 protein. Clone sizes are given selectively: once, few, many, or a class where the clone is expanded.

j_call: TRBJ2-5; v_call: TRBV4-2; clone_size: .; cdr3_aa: CASSPTSGGGGETQYF
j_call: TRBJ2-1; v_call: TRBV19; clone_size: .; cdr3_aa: CASSRGGLPTNNEQFF
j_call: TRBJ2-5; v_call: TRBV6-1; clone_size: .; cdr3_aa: CASSDGRDQETQYF
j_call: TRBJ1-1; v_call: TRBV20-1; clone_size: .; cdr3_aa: CRVHTPGRATEDTEAFF
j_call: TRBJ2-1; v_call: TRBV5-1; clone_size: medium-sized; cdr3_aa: CASSFSGGHNEQFF
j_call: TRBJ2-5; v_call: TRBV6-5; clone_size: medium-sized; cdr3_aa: CASSYSRQETQYF
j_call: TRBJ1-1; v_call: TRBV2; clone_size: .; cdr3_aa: CASSAGATEAFF
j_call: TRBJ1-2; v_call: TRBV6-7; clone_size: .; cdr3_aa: CASSYEDSINYGYTF
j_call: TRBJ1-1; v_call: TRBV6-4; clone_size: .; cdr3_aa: CASSDGRSGGDGAFF
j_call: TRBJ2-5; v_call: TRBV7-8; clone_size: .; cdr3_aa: CASSLGWASGAQETQYF
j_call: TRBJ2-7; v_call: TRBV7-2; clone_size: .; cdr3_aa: CASSALRQGGGYEQYF
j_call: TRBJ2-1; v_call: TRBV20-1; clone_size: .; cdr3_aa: CSAQGWRSYNEQFF
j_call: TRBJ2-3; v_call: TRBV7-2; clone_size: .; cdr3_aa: CASSKMLAGGTDTQYF
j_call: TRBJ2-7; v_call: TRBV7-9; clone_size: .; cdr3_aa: CASSPPGTENTEQYF
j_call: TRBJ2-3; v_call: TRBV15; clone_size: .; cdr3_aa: CATSVSGGGSGRDTQYF
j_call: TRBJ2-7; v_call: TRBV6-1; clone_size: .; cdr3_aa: CASGSEGGQAAEQYF
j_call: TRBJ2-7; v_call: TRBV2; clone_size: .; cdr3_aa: CASSVAAYEQYF
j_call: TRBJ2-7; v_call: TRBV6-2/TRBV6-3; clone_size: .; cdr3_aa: CASSRPGPGYYEQYF
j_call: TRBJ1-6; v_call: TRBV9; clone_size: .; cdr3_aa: CASSPGVVNSPLHF
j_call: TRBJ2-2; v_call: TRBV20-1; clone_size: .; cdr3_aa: CSARDPGQGDTGELFF
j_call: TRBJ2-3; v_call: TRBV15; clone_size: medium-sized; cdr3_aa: CATSHGGTSTDTQYF
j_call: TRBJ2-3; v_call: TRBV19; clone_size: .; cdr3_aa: CASSGLAGTDTQYF
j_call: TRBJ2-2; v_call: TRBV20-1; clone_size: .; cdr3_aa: CSARVIVDGELFF
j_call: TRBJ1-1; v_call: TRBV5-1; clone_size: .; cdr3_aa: CASSSDAGGTEAFF
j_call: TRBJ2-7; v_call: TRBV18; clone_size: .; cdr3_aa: CASSPRAGDYEQYF
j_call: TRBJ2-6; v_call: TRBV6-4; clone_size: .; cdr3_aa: CASSVEGGSGANVLTF
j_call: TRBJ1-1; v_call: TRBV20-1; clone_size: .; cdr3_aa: CSARDPVGHTEAFF
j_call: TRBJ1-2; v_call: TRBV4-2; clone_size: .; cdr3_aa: CASSRGTGSPGGYTF
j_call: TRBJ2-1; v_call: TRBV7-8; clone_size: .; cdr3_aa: CASSAPTGTSLTNEQFF
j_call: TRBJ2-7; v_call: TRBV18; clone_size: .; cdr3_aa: CASSPTARTVGYYEQYF
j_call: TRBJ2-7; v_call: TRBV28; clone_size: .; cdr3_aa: CASSPDTGGYEQYF
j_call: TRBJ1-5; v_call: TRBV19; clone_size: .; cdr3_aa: CATEGQGASQPQHF
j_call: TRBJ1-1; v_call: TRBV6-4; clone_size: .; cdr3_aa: CASSDSGQGEAFF
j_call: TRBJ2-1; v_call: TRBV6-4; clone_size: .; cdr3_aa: CASSRTGENNEQFF
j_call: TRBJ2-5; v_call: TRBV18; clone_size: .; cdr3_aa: CASSPGGMETQYF
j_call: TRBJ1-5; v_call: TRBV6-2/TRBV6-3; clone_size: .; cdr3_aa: CASSRWESQPQHF
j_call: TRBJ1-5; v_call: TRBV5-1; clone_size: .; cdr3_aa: CASSEDSANQPQHF